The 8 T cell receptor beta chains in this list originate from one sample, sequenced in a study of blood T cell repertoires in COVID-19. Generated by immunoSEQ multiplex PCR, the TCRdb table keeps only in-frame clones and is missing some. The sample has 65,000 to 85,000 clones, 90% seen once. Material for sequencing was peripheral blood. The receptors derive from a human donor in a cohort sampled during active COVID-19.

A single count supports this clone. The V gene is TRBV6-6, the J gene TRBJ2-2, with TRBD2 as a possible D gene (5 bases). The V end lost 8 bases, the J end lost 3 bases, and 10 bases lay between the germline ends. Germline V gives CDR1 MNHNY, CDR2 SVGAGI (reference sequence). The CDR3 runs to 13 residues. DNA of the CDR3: TGTGCCAGCCGGATGAGGGACACCGGGGAGCTGTTTTTT. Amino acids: CASRMRDTGELFF.

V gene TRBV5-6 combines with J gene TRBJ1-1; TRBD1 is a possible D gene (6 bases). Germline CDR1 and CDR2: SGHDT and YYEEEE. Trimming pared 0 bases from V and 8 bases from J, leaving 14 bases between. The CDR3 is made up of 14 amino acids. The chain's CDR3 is CASSLGWTAEEAFF. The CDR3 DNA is TGTGCCAGCAGCTTGGGTTGGACAGCGGAAGAAGCTTTCTTT.

The CDR3 DNA reads TGTGCCATCAGTGAAGGCAGGGGGCGACTGTCAGAGACCCAGTACTTC. This translates into CAISEGRGRLSETQYF. The gene calls are TRBV10-3 and TRBJ2-5, with TRBD1 matching 8 bases. This CDR3 comprises 16 residues. Per germline, CDR1 ENHRY and CDR2 SYGVKD. V dropped 3 bases and J dropped 4; count of bases not matched to a gene: 10.

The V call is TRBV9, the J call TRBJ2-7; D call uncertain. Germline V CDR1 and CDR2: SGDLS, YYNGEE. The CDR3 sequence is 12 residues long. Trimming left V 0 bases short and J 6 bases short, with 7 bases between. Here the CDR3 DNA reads TGTGCCAGCAGCGTAGATCTCCGCGAGCAGTACTTC. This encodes CASSVDLREQYF.

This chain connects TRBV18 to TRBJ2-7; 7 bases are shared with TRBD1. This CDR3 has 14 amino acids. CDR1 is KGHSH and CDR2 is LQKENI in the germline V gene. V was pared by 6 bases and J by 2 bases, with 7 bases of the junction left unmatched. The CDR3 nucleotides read TGTGCCAGCTCCCGCGACAGGGACCCCTACGAGCAGTACTTC. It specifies CASSRDRDPYEQYF.

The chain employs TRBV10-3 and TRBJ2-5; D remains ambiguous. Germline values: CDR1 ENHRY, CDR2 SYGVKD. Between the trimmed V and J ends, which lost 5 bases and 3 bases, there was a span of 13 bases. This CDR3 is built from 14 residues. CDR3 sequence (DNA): TGTGCCATCAGTCCTACCGGGTTGAAAGAGACCCAGTACTTC. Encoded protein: CAISPTGLKETQYF.

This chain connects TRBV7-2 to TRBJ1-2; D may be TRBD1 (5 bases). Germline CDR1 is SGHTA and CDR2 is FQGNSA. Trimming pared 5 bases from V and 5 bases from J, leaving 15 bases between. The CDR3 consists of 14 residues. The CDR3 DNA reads TGTGCCAGCAGCCCCCGACAAGGGGCTTATGGCTACACCTTC. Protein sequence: CASSPRQGAYGYTF.

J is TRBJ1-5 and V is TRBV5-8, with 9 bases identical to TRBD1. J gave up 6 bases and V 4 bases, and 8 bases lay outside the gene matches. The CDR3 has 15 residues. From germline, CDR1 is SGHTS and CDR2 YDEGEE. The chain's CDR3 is CASSPGQGMGQPQHF. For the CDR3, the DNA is TGTGCCAGCAGCCCGGGACAGGGTATGGGTCAGCCCCAGCATTTT.